These T cell receptor beta chains were read from a single sample in a study of cytomegalovirus exposure and HLA in healthy donors. TCRdb's table, derived via immunoSEQ multiplex PCR, lists solely in-frame clones and lacks some. The sample includes nearly 200,000 clones. The sequenced material came from PBMCs. These TCRs come from a boy between 10 and 17 years old in good health and CMV-seronegative. The conserved cysteine and the conserved F or W are not part of the CDR3 here. Each record gives: J gene, V gene, D gene, CDR3 protein. The D gene is left open where the match is weak.

>TRBJ2-3|TRBV13|TRBD2
ASNNPTSGGLPPDTQY
>TRBJ1-5|TRBV2|-
ASSPRAQPQH
>TRBJ1-5|TRBV7-9|-
ASSLSTGNQPQH
>TRBJ2-1|TRBV13|TRBD2
ASSSPTSGGGQDNEQF
>TRBJ1-4|TRBV7-6|-
ASSSRWSDEKLF
>TRBJ1-4|TRBV30|TRBD1
AWSAGQGGVKLF
>TRBJ1-1|TRBV6-6|TRBD1
ASSTTGDITEAF
>TRBJ1-1|TRBV20-1|TRBD1
SASTGDAF
>TRBJ1-1|TRBV30|-
AWSGIEAF
>TRBJ2-3|TRBV18|TRBD2
ASSLGTSGGDTQY
>TRBJ2-7|TRBV15|TRBD1
ATSRWTGGDEQY
>TRBJ2-7|TRBV7-9|-
ASSLVLGAYEQY
>TRBJ2-3|TRBV10-1|-
ASSESPGHQVPDTQY